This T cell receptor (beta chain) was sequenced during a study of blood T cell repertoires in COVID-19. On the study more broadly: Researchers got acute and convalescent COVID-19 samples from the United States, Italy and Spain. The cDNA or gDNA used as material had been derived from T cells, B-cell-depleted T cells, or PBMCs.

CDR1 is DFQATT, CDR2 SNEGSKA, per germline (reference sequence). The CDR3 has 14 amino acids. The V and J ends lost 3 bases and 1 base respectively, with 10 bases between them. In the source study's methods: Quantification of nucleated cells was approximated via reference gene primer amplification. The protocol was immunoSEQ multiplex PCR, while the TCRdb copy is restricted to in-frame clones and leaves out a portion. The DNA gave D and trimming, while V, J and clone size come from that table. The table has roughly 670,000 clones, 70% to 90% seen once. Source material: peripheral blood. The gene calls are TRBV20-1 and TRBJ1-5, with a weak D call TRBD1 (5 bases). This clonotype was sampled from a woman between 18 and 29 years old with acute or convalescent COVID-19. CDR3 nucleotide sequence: TGCAGTGCTAGTCGCCGGGGGAGCAATCAGCCCCAGCATTTT. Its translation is CSASRRGSNQPQHF.